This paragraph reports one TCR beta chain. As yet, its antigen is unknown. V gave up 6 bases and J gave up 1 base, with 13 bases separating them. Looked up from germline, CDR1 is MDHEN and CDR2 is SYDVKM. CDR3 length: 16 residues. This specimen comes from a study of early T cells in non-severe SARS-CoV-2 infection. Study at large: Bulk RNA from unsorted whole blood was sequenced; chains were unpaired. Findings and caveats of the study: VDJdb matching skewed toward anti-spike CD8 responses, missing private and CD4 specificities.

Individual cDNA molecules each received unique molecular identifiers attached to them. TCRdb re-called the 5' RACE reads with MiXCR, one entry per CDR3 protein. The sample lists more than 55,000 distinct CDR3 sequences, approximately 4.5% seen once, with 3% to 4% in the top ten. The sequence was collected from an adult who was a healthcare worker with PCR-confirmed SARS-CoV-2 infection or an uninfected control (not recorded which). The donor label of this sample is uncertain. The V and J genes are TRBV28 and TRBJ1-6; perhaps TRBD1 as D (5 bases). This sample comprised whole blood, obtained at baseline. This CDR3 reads CASSPRTRSYNSPLHF. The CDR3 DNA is TGTGCCAGCAGCCCAAGGACAAGGTCCTATAATTCACCCCTCCACTTT.